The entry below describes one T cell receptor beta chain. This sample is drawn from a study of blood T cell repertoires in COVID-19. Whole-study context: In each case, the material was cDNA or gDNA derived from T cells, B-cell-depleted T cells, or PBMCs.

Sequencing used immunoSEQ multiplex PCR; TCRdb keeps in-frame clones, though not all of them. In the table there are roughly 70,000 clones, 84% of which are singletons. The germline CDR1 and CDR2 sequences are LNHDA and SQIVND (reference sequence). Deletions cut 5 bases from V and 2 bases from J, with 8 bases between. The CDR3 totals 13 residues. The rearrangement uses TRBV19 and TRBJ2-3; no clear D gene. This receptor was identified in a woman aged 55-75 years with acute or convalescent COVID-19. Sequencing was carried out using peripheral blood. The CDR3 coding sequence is TGTGCCAGTAGTGTAGGGCACACAGATACGCAGTATTTT. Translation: CASSVGHTDTQYF. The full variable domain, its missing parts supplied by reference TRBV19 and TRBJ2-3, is DGGITQSPKYLFRKEGQNVTLSCEQNLNHDAMYWYRQDPGQGLRLIYYSQIVNDFQKGDIAEGYSVSREKKESFPLTVTSAQKNPTAFYLCASSVGHTDTQYFGPGTRLTVL.